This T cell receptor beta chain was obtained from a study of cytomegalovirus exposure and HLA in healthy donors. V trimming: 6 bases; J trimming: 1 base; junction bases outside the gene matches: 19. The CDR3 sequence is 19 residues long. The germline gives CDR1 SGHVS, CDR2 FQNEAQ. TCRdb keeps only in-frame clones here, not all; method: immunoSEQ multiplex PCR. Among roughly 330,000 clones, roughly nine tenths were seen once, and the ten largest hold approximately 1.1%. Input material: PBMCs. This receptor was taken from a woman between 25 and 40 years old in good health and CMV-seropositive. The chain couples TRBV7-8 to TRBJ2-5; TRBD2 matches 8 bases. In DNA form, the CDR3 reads TGTGCCAGCAGTCCAACAGGGACTAGACTTAGCCTGAGCCAAGAGACCCAGTACTTC. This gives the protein CASSPTGTRLSLSQETQYF.